This T cell receptor beta chain was found in a study of T cells in Graves' hyperthyroidism and ophthalmopathy. Study-wide points: Peripheral blood also featured most of the thyroid clonotypes expanded above 0.001.

On this clonotype itself: The antigen is not known.

Reasons for excluding patients were uncontrolled infection, other autoimmune disease, pregnancy or lactation. Clinical symptoms, serum thyroxine and TRAb, thyroid ultrasound and orbital computed tomography were used for the diagnoses. The source material, RNA transcripts, was used to amplify TCR beta CDR3 regions. A first-round RT-PCR of the TCR CDR3 used the HTBI primer set. TCRdb re-called the multiplex PCR reads through MiXCR, storing one row per CDR3 protein. Of more than 300,000 distinct CDR3 sequences listed, about 18% are singletons. The sequencing input was blood. This sequence originates from a woman in her 30s with Graves' hyperthyroidism that later progressed to Graves' ophthalmopathy.

CDR3 protein: CASSEAGLRVYTF. DNA for the CDR3: TGTGCCAGCAGTGAAGCGGGTCTAAGGGTTTATACCTTC. This chain uses TRBV6-1 with TRBJ1-2; the D is unclear. The CDR3 runs 13 residues. Trimming removed 0 bases at V and 14 bases at J, with 16 bases between. From germline, CDR1 is MNHNS and CDR2 SASEGT.